Each of the 2 T cell receptor beta chains below was sequenced from the same sample in a study of blood T cell repertoires in COVID-19. Assay: immunoSEQ multiplex PCR; the TCRdb copy retains only in-frame clones and omits some. The sample has roughly 140,000 clones; around 84% are singletons. The material sequenced was peripheral blood. All receptors derive from a man between 60 and 75 years old with active or convalescent COVID-19.

J is TRBJ1-5 and V is TRBV19; no definite D call. Germline values: CDR1 LNHDA, CDR2 SQIVND (reference sequence). V lost 10 bases to trimming and J lost 2 bases, with 15 bases between them. CDR3 length equals 14 residues. The DNA for the CDR3 is TGTGCCACCTCCGGTCAGGTGGGCAATCAGCCCCAGCATTTT. This gives the protein CATSGQVGNQPQHF. The variable domain in full, completed from reference TRBV19 and TRBJ1-5, reads DGGITQSPKYLFRKEGQNVTLSCEQNLNHDAMYWYRQDPGQGLRLIYYSQIVNDFQKGDIAEGYSVSREKKESFPLTVTSAQKNPTAFYLCATSGQVGNQPQHFGDGTRLSIL.

The J gene is TRBJ2-1, the V gene TRBV11-3; TRBD2 is a possible D gene (5 bases). Looked up from germline, CDR1 is SGHNT and CDR2 is YENEEA. The length of the CDR3 is 16 residues. V was shortened by 0 bases and J by 6 bases, with 15 bases between the two germline ends. The CDR3 bases are TGTGCCAGCAGCTTAGAGTCAGAACGGGAACTCAATGAGCAGTTCTTC. Translating it yields CASSLESERELNEQFF. Full variable domain (missing parts from reference TRBV11-3 and TRBJ2-1): EAGVVQSPRYKIIEKKQPVAFWCNPISGHNTLYWYLQNLGQGPELLIRYENEEAVDDSQLPKDRFSAERLKGVDSTLKIQPAELGDSAVYLCASSLESERELNEQFFGPGTRLTVL.